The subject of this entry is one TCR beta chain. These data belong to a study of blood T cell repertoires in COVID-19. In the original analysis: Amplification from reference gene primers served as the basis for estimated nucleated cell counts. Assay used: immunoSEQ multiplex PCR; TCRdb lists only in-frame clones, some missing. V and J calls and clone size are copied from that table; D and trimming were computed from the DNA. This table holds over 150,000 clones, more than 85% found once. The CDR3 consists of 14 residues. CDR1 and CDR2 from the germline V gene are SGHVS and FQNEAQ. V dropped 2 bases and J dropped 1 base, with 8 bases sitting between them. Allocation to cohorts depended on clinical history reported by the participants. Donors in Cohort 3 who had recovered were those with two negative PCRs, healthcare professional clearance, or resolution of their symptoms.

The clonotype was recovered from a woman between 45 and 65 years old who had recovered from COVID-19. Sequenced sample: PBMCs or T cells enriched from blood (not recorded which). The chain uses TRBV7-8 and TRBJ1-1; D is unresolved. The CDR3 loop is CASSLRGTNTEAFF. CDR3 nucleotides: TGTGCCAGCAGCTTACGGGGTACGAACACTGAAGCTTTCTTT.